Detailed here is one T cell receptor beta chain. Its antigen is not known. The data originate from a study of a mutant IDH1 vaccine in newly diagnosed glioma. In the study overall: Patients under treatment included approximately 60% males and approximately 40% females and had a mean age of approximately 44 years.

Time point described: week 35, safety follow-up. In the vaccine, a single dose held 300 ug of the mutant IDH1 20-mer peptide, along with topical imiquimod. Each donor presented with a new WHO grade 3 or 4 astrocytoma that tested IDH1-mutant and showed ATRX loss. Overall study findings and caveats: Changes in top peripheral clonotypes did not appear linked to pseudoprogression.

Some clones are missing from TCRdb's copy, which holds only in-frame ones; the method was immunoSEQ multiplex PCR. The profile shows 25,000 to 40,000 clones, around 80% of them singletons. Germline trimming cut 5 bases from V and 5 bases from J; bases unmatched to any gene: 10. CDR3 size: 17 residues. CDR1 and CDR2 (germline): SGHTA, FQGNSA. The clonotype originates from a woman between 35 and 50 years old with glioma. The sequenced sample was PBMCs, obtained from a glioma patient whose treatment included an IDH1 peptide vaccine. The chain uses TRBV7-2 and TRBJ2-3; 13 nucleotides agree with TRBD2. The CDR3 DNA follows: TGTGCCAGCAGCCACCCGACTAGCGGGGGGCCACAAGATACGCAGTATTTT. It specifies CASSHPTSGGPQDTQYF.